This T cell receptor (beta chain) was documented in a study of blood T cells in healthy people across ages. Alongside a J-beta primer mix, a sample-barcoded 5' primer served in a second PCR lasting about 7 to 11 cycles. TCRdb re-analysed the 5' RACE reads in MiXCR, keeping a single row per CDR3 protein. Found here are almost 550,000 distinct CDR3 sequences, less than 25% of them singletons; the top ten hold 7.5% to 9%. The CDR3 is made up of 17 amino acids. There were healthy Caucasian individuals from Russia, aged about 6 to 100, serving as donors. Drawn from each donor were about 9 milliliters of peripheral blood. These data were also reused for a study on T cells of mothers and their children. That paper notes: Thymic selection shapes TCR recombination output similarly in related and unrelated pairs.

The sample was blood. The V call is TRBV21-1, the J call TRBJ2-3; TRBD1, the D gene given by the table, was not confirmed from the DNA. TRBV21-1 is listed as a pseudogene. The source of this sequence is a boy aged 10-17 years in good health. CDR3 sequence reads: CASSKAQQDGGTDTQYF. Here the CDR3 DNA reads TGTGCCAGCAGCAAAGCGCAACAGGATGGAGGCACAGATACGCAGTATTTT.